This record concerns one TCR beta chain sequence. This sample was included in a study of cytomegalovirus exposure and HLA in healthy donors. It was with 60 Vbeta and 13 Jbeta primers that the PCR ran. Profiled with immunoSEQ multiplex PCR; TCRdb holds only in-frame clones, not every one. The sample lists about 140,000 clones; over 60% were seen once. Germline CDR1 and CDR2: MNHEY and SVGAGI. The CDR3 contains 15 residues. Trimming took 3 bases from V and 4 from J, leaving 15 bases between them. What was sequenced was PBMCs. The clonotype originates from a male donor in good health and CMV-seropositive. V is TRBV6-5 and J is TRBJ1-2; D may be TRBD1 (5 bases). CDR3 sequence (DNA): TGTGCCAGCAGTTATTCCCTCCGGGGGGGCTATGGCTACACCTTC. Its protein is CASSYSLRGGYGYTF.